The T cell receptor beta chain under discussion was sequenced for a study of T cell repertoires in aging, cancer and after chemotherapy. Study summary: Paired samples before and after chemotherapy came from chronic lymphocytic leukemia patients on fludarabine- or bendamustine-based regimens. Study-level results: In healthy donors, age-related TCR diversity loss mainly reflected lost richness. These repertoire data do not allow conclusions about immunological memory after chemotherapy.

The germline V gene has CDR1 GTSNPN and CDR2 SVGIG (reference sequence). The CDR3 contains 12 residues. Trimming left V 3 bases short and J 7 bases short, with 12 bases between. TRB rearrangements spanning V, D and J were amplified using mixed TRB-A/B primers. TCRdb recomputed calls from the multiplex PCR reads with MiXCR, one row per CDR3 protein. The table lists about 790 distinct CDR3 sequences, roughly three fifths of them singletons, with roughly 31% in the top ten. TCR beta rearrangements were amplified from peripheral blood genomic DNA. Concerning this clonotype: Its matching antigen is unknown.

The chain recombines TRBV30 with TRBJ1-2, with D unclear. The sample consisted of blood. This TCR derives from a human donor with a blood cancer. CDR3 sequence reads: CAWSMSLLGYTF. The CDR3 region has the DNA TGTGCCTGGAGCATGTCGCTACTTGGCTACACCTTC.